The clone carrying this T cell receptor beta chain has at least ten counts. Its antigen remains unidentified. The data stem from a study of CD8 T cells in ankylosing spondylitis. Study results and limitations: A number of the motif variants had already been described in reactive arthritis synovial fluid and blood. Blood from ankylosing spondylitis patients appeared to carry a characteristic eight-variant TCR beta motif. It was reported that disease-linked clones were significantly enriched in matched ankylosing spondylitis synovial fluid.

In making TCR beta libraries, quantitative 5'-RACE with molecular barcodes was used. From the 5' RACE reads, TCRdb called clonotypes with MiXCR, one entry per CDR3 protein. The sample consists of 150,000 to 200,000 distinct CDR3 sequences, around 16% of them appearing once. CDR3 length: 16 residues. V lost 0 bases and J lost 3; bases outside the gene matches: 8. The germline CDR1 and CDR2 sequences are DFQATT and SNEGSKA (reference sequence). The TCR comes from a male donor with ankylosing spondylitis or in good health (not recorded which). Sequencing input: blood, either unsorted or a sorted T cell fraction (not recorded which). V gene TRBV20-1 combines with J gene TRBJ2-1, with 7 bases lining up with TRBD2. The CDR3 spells CSARDLLARDYNEQFF. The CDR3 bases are TGCAGTGCTAGAGACCTACTAGCGCGAGACTACAATGAGCAGTTCTTC.